This is a list of T cell receptor beta chains from one sample in a study. TCRdb processed the RT-PCR reads anew with MiXCR; each CDR3 protein has one entry. The sample lists hundreds of thousands of distinct CDR3 sequences; 14% were seen once. Source material: memory CD4+ T cells from blood. All receptors come from a female donor in good health, serving as a healthy control. Both conserved end residues are part of each CDR3. Fields, in order: J gene, D gene, V gene, clone size, CDR3 protein, CDR3 DNA. D genes are given only for firm matches. Size values are once, few and many counts, or a class for expanded clones, and some rows have none.

J gene: TRBJ2-7; D gene: TRBD2; V gene: TRBV3-1; clone size: NA; CDR3 protein: CASSARLASSPEQYF; CDR3 DNA: TGTGCCAGCAGCGCTCGACTAGCCAGCTCCCCCGAGCAGTACTTC
J gene: TRBJ2-1; D gene: NA; V gene: TRBV28; clone size: NA; CDR3 protein: CASTRTAGTYNEQFF; CDR3 DNA: TGTGCCAGCACCCGGACAGCCGGAACTTACAATGAGCAGTTCTTC
J gene: TRBJ2-5; D gene: TRBD1; V gene: TRBV7-7; clone size: few; CDR3 protein: CASSLTGERETQYF; CDR3 DNA: TGTGCCAGCAGCTTAACAGGGGAAAGGGAGACCCAGTACTTC
J gene: TRBJ2-3; D gene: TRBD2; V gene: TRBV29-1; clone size: many; CDR3 protein: CSALGRGSGTDTQYF; CDR3 DNA: TGCAGCGCCTTGGGGCGCGGGAGTGGCACAGATACGCAGTATTTT
J gene: TRBJ2-7; D gene: TRBD2; V gene: TRBV18; clone size: NA; CDR3 protein: CASSPPNSGTYEQYF; CDR3 DNA: TGTGCCAGCTCACCCCCAAATAGCGGGACCTACGAGCAGTACTTC
J gene: TRBJ1-5; D gene: NA; V gene: TRBV6-5; clone size: few; CDR3 protein: CASSHTNIQVFSNQPQHF; CDR3 DNA: TGTGCCAGCAGCCACACAAACATACAGGTTTTTAGCAATCAGCCCCAGCATTTT
J gene: TRBJ2-3; D gene: TRBD2; V gene: TRBV3-1; clone size: NA; CDR3 protein: CASSQTLAGGTITDTQYF; CDR3 DNA: TGTGCCAGCAGCCAAACCTTAGCGGGGGGGACGATCACAGATACGCAGTATTTT
J gene: TRBJ2-7; D gene: TRBD2; V gene: TRBV7-2; clone size: NA; CDR3 protein: CASSLGGRADEQYF; CDR3 DNA: TGTGCCAGCAGCTTAGGCGGGAGGGCCGACGAGCAGTACTTC
J gene: TRBJ1-5; D gene: NA; V gene: TRBV20-1; clone size: NA; CDR3 protein: CSARDRWNSNQPQHF; CDR3 DNA: TGCAGTGCTAGAGATCGGTGGAATAGCAATCAGCCCCAGCATTTT
J gene: TRBJ1-1; D gene: NA; V gene: TRBV6-1; clone size: few; CDR3 protein: CASSEFGGKYDAFF; CDR3 DNA: TGTGCCAGCAGTGAATTCGGGGGCAAGTATGACGCTTTCTTT
J gene: TRBJ1-5; D gene: NA; V gene: TRBV7-6; clone size: many; CDR3 protein: CASSRSNSNQPQHF; CDR3 DNA: TGTGCCAGCAGTCGGAGCAATAGCAATCAGCCCCAGCATTTT
J gene: TRBJ1-3; D gene: NA; V gene: TRBV3-1; clone size: NA; CDR3 protein: CASSRRTVGNTIYF; CDR3 DNA: TGTGCCAGCAGCCGACGGACGGTTGGAAACACCATATATTTT
J gene: TRBJ2-3; D gene: NA; V gene: TRBV6-6; clone size: NA; CDR3 protein: CASREGASQDTQYF; CDR3 DNA: TGTGCCAGCAGGGAAGGGGCCAGCCAGGATACGCAGTATTTT
J gene: TRBJ2-6; D gene: TRBD1; V gene: TRBV28; clone size: NA; CDR3 protein: CASSLRPGTGAGANVLTF; CDR3 DNA: TGTGCCAGCAGTTTACGTCCCGGGACAGGGGCTGGGGCCAACGTCCTGACTTTC
J gene: TRBJ2-5; D gene: NA; V gene: TRBV7-2; clone size: NA; CDR3 protein: CASSFFGETQYF; CDR3 DNA: TGTGCCAGCAGCTTCTTCGGAGAGACCCAGTACTTC
J gene: TRBJ2-6; D gene: TRBD1; V gene: TRBV6-5; clone size: NA; CDR3 protein: CASIDRAGANVLTF; CDR3 DNA: TGTGCCAGCATCGACAGGGCTGGGGCCAACGTCCTGACTTTC
J gene: TRBJ2-7; D gene: NA; V gene: TRBV27; clone size: NA; CDR3 protein: CASSPYTGSSYEQYF; CDR3 DNA: TGTGCCAGCAGTCCTTATACCGGGAGCTCCTACGAGCAGTACTTC
J gene: TRBJ1-4; D gene: NA; V gene: TRBV7-9; clone size: NA; CDR3 protein: CASSLERGSSEKLFF; CDR3 DNA: TGTGCCAGCAGCTTAGAAAGGGGAAGCAGTGAAAAACTGTTTTTT
J gene: TRBJ2-5; D gene: NA; V gene: TRBV5-1; clone size: many; CDR3 protein: CASSPYSSRETQYF; CDR3 DNA: TGCGCCAGCAGCCCTTACTCGAGCCGAGAGACCCAGTACTTC
J gene: TRBJ1-1; D gene: TRBD1; V gene: TRBV5-6; clone size: many; CDR3 protein: CASSPLRDSWTEAFF; CDR3 DNA: TGTGCCAGCAGCCCACTCCGGGACAGTTGGACTGAAGCTTTCTTT
J gene: TRBJ1-1; D gene: NA; V gene: TRBV7-2; clone size: NA; CDR3 protein: CASSSRRQSTTAEAFF; CDR3 DNA: TGTGCCAGCAGCTCCCGGCGACAGTCAACCACCGCTGAAGCTTTCTTT
J gene: TRBJ1-2; D gene: NA; V gene: TRBV4-1; clone size: NA; CDR3 protein: CASSQEMVAGYTF; CDR3 DNA: TGCGCCAGCAGCCAAGAGATGGTTGCTGGCTACACCTTC
J gene: TRBJ1-5; D gene: NA; V gene: TRBV27; clone size: NA; CDR3 protein: CASSLMATGNQPQHF; CDR3 DNA: TGTGCCAGCAGTTTAATGGCCACCGGCAATCAGCCCCAGCATTTT
J gene: TRBJ2-7; D gene: NA; V gene: TRBV7-2; clone size: few; CDR3 protein: CASSLARGLEQYF; CDR3 DNA: TGTGCCAGCAGCTTAGCGCGCGGGCTCGAGCAGTACTTC
J gene: TRBJ2-2; D gene: NA; V gene: TRBV7-2; clone size: NA; CDR3 protein: CASSLETTNTGELFF; CDR3 DNA: TGTGCCAGCAGCTTAGAGACGACGAACACCGGGGAGCTGTTTTTT
J gene: TRBJ2-1; D gene: NA; V gene: TRBV20-1; clone size: many; CDR3 protein: CSAPIYHNEQFF; CDR3 DNA: TGCAGTGCACCGATTTACCACAATGAGCAGTTCTTC
J gene: TRBJ2-1; D gene: NA; V gene: TRBV24-1; clone size: NA; CDR3 protein: CATSDSTSYNEQFF; CDR3 DNA: TGTGCCACCAGTGATTCAACCTCCTACAATGAGCAGTTCTTC
J gene: TRBJ1-3; D gene: NA; V gene: TRBV3-1; clone size: few; CDR3 protein: CASSQSGNTIYF; CDR3 DNA: TGTGCCAGCAGCCAATCGGGAAACACCATATATTTT
J gene: TRBJ2-5; D gene: TRBD1; V gene: TRBV20-1; clone size: NA; CDR3 protein: CSAARDRGGMETQYF; CDR3 DNA: TGCAGTGCTGCTCGGGACAGGGGAGGCATGGAGACCCAGTACTTC
J gene: TRBJ2-7; D gene: NA; V gene: TRBV5-1; clone size: few; CDR3 protein: CASSVASGTLNEQYF; CDR3 DNA: TGCGCCAGCAGCGTAGCTTCCGGGACTCTCAACGAGCAGTACTTC
J gene: TRBJ1-2; D gene: TRBD1; V gene: TRBV29-1; clone size: many; CDR3 protein: CSVGEGAMDGYTF; CDR3 DNA: TGCAGCGTTGGGGAGGGGGCGATGGATGGCTACACCTTC
J gene: TRBJ1-2; D gene: NA; V gene: TRBV12-3/TRBV12-4; clone size: NA; CDR3 protein: CASSLKRGGVSYGYTF; CDR3 DNA: TGTGCCAGCAGTTTAAAGCGGGGGGGGGTTTCCTATGGCTACACCTTC
J gene: TRBJ2-7; D gene: TRBD2; V gene: TRBV20-1; clone size: few; CDR3 protein: CSASSGSGHEQYF; CDR3 DNA: TGCAGTGCATCTAGCGGGAGTGGCCACGAGCAGTACTTC
J gene: TRBJ2-2; D gene: NA; V gene: TRBV6-6; clone size: NA; CDR3 protein: CASSPSVINTGELFF; CDR3 DNA: TGTGCCAGCAGCCCCTCGGTTATAAACACCGGGGAGCTGTTTTTT
J gene: TRBJ1-1; D gene: TRBD1; V gene: TRBV20-1; clone size: NA; CDR3 protein: CSASGGGQGRTEAFF; CDR3 DNA: TGCAGTGCCTCCGGGGGGGGACAGGGTAGAACTGAAGCTTTCTTT
J gene: TRBJ2-2; D gene: TRBD1; V gene: TRBV5-1; clone size: NA; CDR3 protein: CASTRTGVTGELFF; CDR3 DNA: TGCGCCAGCACGAGGACAGGGGTTACCGGGGAGCTGTTTTTT
J gene: TRBJ1-1; D gene: NA; V gene: TRBV20-1; clone size: few; CDR3 protein: CSANRPPEAFF; CDR3 DNA: TGCAGTGCTAATAGACCACCTGAAGCTTTCTTT
J gene: TRBJ2-7; D gene: TRBD2; V gene: TRBV20-1; clone size: many; CDR3 protein: CSARVAGGPEQYF; CDR3 DNA: TGCAGTGCTAGAGTTGCGGGAGGGCCCGAGCAGTACTTC
J gene: TRBJ1-3; D gene: NA; V gene: TRBV5-5; clone size: NA; CDR3 protein: CASSLRRGGRSGNTIYF; CDR3 DNA: TGTGCCAGCAGCCTCCGGCGGGGGGGTCGCTCTGGAAACACCATATATTTT
J gene: TRBJ2-2; D gene: NA; V gene: TRBV12-3/TRBV12-4; clone size: many; CDR3 protein: CASSGNTNTGELFF; CDR3 DNA: TGTGCCAGCAGTGGGAATACTAACACCGGGGAGCTGTTTTTT
J gene: TRBJ1-1; D gene: NA; V gene: TRBV6-6; clone size: few; CDR3 protein: CASRGPRQGSLSTEAFF; CDR3 DNA: TGTGCCAGCAGGGGACCCCGTCAGGGCAGTTTGAGCACTGAAGCTTTCTTT
J gene: TRBJ2-3; D gene: NA; V gene: TRBV20-1; clone size: few; CDR3 protein: CSARANGRGPDTQYF; CDR3 DNA: TGCAGTGCTAGAGCAAATGGGAGAGGTCCAGATACGCAGTATTTT
J gene: TRBJ1-5; D gene: NA; V gene: TRBV27; clone size: NA; CDR3 protein: CASSRGVGDQPQHF; CDR3 DNA: TGTGCCAGCAGTAGGGGGGTAGGGGATCAGCCCCAGCATTTT
J gene: TRBJ1-5; D gene: NA; V gene: TRBV28; clone size: NA; CDR3 protein: CASTLRGFRNQPQHF; CDR3 DNA: TGTGCCAGCACCCTTCGGGGTTTTCGCAATCAGCCCCAGCATTTT
J gene: TRBJ1-5; D gene: NA; V gene: TRBV20-1; clone size: many; CDR3 protein: CSASAGSGRGQPQHF; CDR3 DNA: TGCAGTGCTTCGGCGGGGTCAGGGAGAGGTCAGCCCCAGCATTTT
J gene: TRBJ2-1; D gene: NA; V gene: TRBV15; clone size: NA; CDR3 protein: CATSRDYGQYNEQFF; CDR3 DNA: TGTGCCACCAGCAGAGATTACGGACAGTACAATGAGCAGTTCTTC
J gene: TRBJ2-4; D gene: NA; V gene: TRBV21-1; clone size: NA; CDR3 protein: CASSKAGGLGAKNIQYF; CDR3 DNA: TGTGCCAGCAGCAAAGCGGGAGGGCTAGGAGCCAAAAACATTCAGTACTTC
J gene: TRBJ2-1; D gene: NA; V gene: TRBV7-9; clone size: few; CDR3 protein: CAAANRRRFEQFF; CDR3 DNA: TGTGCAGCTGCTAACAGGCGGCGGTTTGAGCAGTTCTTC
J gene: TRBJ2-4; D gene: NA; V gene: TRBV20-1; clone size: many; CDR3 protein: CSASPGTGKNIQYF; CDR3 DNA: TGCAGTGCGTCACCCGGGACGGGCAAAAACATTCAGTACTTC
J gene: TRBJ2-5; D gene: TRBD2; V gene: TRBV29-1; clone size: many; CDR3 protein: CSVAGLAGVGETQYF; CDR3 DNA: TGCAGCGTTGCGGGACTAGCGGGAGTAGGGGAGACCCAGTACTTC
J gene: TRBJ1-5; D gene: NA; V gene: TRBV6-5; clone size: many; CDR3 protein: CASSYTGAGNQPQHF; CDR3 DNA: TGTGCCAGCAGTTACACGGGGGCGGGCAATCAGCCCCAGCATTTT
J gene: TRBJ1-5; D gene: NA; V gene: TRBV7-8; clone size: many; CDR3 protein: CASSGRGGRNQPQHF; CDR3 DNA: TGTGCCAGCAGCGGCCGGGGGGGCAGGAATCAGCCCCAGCATTTT
J gene: TRBJ1-1; D gene: NA; V gene: TRBV11-2; clone size: few; CDR3 protein: CASSFTRDDPRAFF; CDR3 DNA: TGTGCCAGCAGCTTTACCCGGGACGATCCGCGAGCTTTCTTT
J gene: TRBJ2-7; D gene: TRBD2; V gene: TRBV20-1; clone size: many; CDR3 protein: CSARELGTSGIYEQYF; CDR3 DNA: TGCAGTGCTAGAGAGCTAGGGACTAGCGGGATATACGAGCAGTACTTC
J gene: TRBJ2-7; D gene: TRBD1; V gene: TRBV7-3; clone size: few; CDR3 protein: CASSEGTGYEQYF; CDR3 DNA: TGTGCCAGCAGCGAAGGGACAGGCTACGAGCAGTACTTC
J gene: TRBJ1-1; D gene: NA; V gene: TRBV7-9; clone size: many; CDR3 protein: CASSYGGGRNTEAFF; CDR3 DNA: TGTGCCAGCAGCTATGGGGGAGGGAGGAACACTGAAGCTTTCTTT